In this sample, the clone carrying this TCR beta chain turned up a few times. The antigen remains undetermined. The protocol was immunoSEQ multiplex PCR, while the TCRdb copy is restricted to in-frame clones and leaves out a portion. The sample contains several thousand clones, roughly four fifths of which appear only once. This entry comes from a study of follicular helper T cells after annual influenza vaccination. The study, taken as a whole, reports: Plasmablast frequency change correlated with clonality change in ICOS+CD38+ cTfh.

V dropped 4 bases and J dropped 7; count of bases not matched to a gene: 8. CDR1 is SGHNT and CDR2 is YYREEE in the germline V gene (reference sequence). The CDR3 is 15 residues long. Time point indicated: 2015-2016 season, pre-vaccination. The J gene is TRBJ2-2, the V gene TRBV5-4; TRBD1 matches 9 bases. The TCR originated in an adult who received the influenza vaccine. The starting material was CXCR5- memory CD4+ T cells sorted from blood, obtained on the day of influenza vaccination. The CDR3 spells CASSAGTGKGGELFF. In nucleotides, the CDR3 is TGTGCCAGCAGCGCCGGGACAGGGAAAGGCGGGGAGCTGTTTTTT.